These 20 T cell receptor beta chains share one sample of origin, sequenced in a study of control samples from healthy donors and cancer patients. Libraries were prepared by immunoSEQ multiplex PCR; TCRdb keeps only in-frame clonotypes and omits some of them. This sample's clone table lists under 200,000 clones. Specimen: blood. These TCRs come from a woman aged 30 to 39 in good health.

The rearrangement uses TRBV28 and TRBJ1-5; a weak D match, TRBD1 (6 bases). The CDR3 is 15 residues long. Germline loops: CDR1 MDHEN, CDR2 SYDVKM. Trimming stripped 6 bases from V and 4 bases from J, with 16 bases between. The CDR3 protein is CASRNTGRGNQPQHF. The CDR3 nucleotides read TGTGCCAGCAGAAACACAGGGCGGGGGAATCAGCCCCAGCATTTT.

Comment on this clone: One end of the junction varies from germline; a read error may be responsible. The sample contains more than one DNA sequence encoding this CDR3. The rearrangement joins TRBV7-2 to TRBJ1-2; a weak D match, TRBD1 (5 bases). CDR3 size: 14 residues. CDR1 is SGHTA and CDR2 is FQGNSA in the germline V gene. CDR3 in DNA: TGTGCCAGTAGCTCTTACGGGACGGCCTATGGCTACACCTTC. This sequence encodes CASSSYGTAYGYTF.

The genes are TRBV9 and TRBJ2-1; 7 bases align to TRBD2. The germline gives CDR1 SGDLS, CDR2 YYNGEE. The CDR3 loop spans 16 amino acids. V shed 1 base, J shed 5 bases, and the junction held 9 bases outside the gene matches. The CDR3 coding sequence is TGTGCCAGCAGCGTAAGGGAGGGGAATTTTAACAATGAGCAGTTCTTC. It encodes CASSVREGNFNNEQFF.

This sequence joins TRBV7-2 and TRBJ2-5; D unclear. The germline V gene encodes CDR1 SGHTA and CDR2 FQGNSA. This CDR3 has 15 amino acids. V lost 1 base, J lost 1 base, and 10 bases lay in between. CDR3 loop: CASSLVPRTQETQYF. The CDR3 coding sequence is TGTGCCAGCAGCTTAGTTCCGCGAACCCAAGAGACCCAGTACTTC.

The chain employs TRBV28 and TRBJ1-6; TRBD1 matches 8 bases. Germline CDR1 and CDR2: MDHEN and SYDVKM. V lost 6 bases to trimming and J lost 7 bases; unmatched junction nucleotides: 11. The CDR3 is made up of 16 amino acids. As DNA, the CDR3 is TGTGCCAGCAGCCCTTCCGGACAGGGCCTAAATTCACCCCTCCACTTT. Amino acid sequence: CASSPSGQGLNSPLHF.

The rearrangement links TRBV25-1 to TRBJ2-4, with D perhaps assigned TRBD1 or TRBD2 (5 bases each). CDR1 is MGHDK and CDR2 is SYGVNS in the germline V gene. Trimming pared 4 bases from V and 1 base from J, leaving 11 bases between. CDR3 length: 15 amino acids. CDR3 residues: CASSGGRGAKNIQYF. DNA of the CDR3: TGTGCCAGCAGTGGGGGCCGGGGTGCCAAAAACATTCAGTACTTC. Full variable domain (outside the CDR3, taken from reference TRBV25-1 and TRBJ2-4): EADIYQTPRYLVIGTGKKITLECSQTMGHDKMYWYQQDPGMELHLIHYSYGVNSTEKGDLSSESTVSRIRTEHFPLTLESARPSHTSQYLCASSGGRGAKNIQYFGAGTRLSVL.

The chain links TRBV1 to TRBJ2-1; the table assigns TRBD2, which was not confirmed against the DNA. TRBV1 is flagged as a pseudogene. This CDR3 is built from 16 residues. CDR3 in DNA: TGCACCAGCAGCCATGCCCTAGCGGGGGGATACAATGAGCAGTTCTTC. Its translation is CTSSHALAGGYNEQFF.

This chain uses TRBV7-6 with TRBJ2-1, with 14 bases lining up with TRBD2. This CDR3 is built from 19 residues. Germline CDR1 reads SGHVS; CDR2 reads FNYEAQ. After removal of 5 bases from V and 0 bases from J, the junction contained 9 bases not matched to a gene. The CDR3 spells CASSRGLAGGPSSYNEQFF. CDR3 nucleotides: TGTGCCAGCAGCCGAGGACTAGCGGGGGGCCCAAGCTCCTACAATGAGCAGTTCTTC.

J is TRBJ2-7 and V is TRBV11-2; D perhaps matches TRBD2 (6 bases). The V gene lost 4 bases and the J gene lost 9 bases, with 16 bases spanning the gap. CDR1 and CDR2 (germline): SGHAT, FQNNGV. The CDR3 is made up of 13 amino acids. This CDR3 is CASSSLGMGGQYF. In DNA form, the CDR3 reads TGTGCCAGCAGCTCCCTTGGTATGGGAGGGCAGTACTTC.

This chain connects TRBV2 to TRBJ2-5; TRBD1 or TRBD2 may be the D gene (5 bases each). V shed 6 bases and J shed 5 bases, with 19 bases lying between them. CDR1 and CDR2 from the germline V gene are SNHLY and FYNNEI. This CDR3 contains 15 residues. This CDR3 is CASSAWDPGRETQYF. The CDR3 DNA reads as TGTGCCAGCAGCGCCTGGGACCCTGGGCGGGAGACCCAGTACTTC.

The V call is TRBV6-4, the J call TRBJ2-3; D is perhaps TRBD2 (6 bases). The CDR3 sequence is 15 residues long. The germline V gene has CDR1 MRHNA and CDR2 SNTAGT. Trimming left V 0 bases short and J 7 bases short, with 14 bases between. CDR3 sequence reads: CASSDSRGGLNTQYF. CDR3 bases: TGTGCCAGCAGTGACTCTCGGGGAGGATTAAATACGCAGTATTTT.

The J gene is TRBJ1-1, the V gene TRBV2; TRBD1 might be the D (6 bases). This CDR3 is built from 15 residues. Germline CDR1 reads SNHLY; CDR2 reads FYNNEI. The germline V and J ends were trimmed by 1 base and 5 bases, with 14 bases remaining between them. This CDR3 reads CASSEVTGSLTEAFF. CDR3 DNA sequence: TGTGCCAGCAGTGAAGTCACAGGGAGTTTGACTGAAGCTTTCTTT.

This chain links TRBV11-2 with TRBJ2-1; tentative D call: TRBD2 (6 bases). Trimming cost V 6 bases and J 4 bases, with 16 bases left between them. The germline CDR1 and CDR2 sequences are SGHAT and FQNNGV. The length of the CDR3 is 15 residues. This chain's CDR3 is CASSLGTEGYNEQFF. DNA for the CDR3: TGTGCCAGCAGTCTTGGGACTGAGGGGTACAATGAGCAGTTCTTC.

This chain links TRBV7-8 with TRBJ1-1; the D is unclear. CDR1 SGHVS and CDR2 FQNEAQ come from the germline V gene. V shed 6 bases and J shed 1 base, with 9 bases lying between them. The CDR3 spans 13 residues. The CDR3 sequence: CASRLTENTEAFF. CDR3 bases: TGTGCCAGCAGGCTCACAGAGAACACTGAAGCTTTCTTT.

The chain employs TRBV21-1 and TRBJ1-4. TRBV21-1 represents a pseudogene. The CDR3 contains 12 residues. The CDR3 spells CASVPLNEKLFF. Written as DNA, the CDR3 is TGTGCCAGCGTGCCCCTTAATGAAAAACTGTTTTTT.

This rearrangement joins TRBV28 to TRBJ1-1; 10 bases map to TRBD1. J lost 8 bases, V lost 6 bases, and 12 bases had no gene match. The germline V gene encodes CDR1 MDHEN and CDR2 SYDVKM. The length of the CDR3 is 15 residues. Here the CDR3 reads CASSLPGTGVGEAFF. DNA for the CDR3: TGTGCCAGCAGCCTACCCGGGACAGGGGTAGGAGAAGCTTTCTTT.

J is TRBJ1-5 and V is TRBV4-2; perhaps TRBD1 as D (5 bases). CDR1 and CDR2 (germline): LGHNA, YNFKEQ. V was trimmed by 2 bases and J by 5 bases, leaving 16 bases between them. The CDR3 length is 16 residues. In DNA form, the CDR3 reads TGTGCCAGCAGCCAAATTTCGACTCAGGGCTATCAGCCCCAGCATTTT. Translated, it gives CASSQISTQGYQPQHF.

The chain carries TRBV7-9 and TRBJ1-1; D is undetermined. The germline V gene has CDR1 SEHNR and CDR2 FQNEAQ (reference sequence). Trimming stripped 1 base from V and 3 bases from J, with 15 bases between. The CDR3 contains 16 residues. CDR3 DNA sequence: TGTGCCAGCAGCTTAGTCCGGGAATCGGTTGACACTGAAGCTTTCTTT. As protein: CASSLVRESVDTEAFF.

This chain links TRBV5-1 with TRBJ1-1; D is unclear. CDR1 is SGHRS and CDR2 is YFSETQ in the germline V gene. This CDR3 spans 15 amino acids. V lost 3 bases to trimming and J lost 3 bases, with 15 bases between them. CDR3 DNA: TGCGCCAGCAGCTCGAATGGCAGGTGGGACACTGAAGCTTTCTTT. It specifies CASSSNGRWDTEAFF.

This CDR3 reads CASSWVSVGPNTEAFF. For the CDR3, the DNA is TGTGCCAGCAGTTGGGTCTCGGTGGGGCCGAACACTGAAGCTTTCTTT. V is TRBV6-5 and J is TRBJ1-1, with D possibly being TRBD1 (5 bases). Per the germline V gene, CDR1 is MNHEY and CDR2 is SVGAGI. The length of the CDR3 is 16 residues. V lost 4 bases and J 1 base, leaving 16 bases between the germline ends.